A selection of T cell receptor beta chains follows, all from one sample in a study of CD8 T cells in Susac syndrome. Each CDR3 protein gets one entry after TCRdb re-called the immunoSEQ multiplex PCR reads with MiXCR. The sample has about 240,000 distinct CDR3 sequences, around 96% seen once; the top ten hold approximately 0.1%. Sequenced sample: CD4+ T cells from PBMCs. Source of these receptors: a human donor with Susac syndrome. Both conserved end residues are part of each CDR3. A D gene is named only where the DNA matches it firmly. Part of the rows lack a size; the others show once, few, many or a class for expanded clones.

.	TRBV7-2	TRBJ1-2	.	CASSPRVGQFGYTF	TGTGCCAGCAGCCCCCGGGTAGGGCAGTTTGGCTACACCTTC
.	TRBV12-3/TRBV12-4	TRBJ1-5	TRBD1	CASSRTDRGREPQHF	TGTGCCAGCAGCAGAACCGACAGGGGCAGGGAGCCCCAGCATTTT
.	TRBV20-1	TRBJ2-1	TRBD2	CSAHSGAGYNEQFF	TGCAGTGCCCATAGCGGGGCGGGATACAATGAGCAGTTCTTC
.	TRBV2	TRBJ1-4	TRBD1	CASSEAGDRGGEKLFF	TGTGCCAGCAGTGAAGCGGGTGACAGGGGGGGTGAAAAACTGTTTTTT
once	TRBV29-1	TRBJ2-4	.	CSVSGPRLDLLAKNIQYF	TGCAGCGTTTCAGGACCTAGACTGGATTTACTAGCCAAAAACATTCAGTACTTC
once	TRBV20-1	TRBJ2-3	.	CSARRSDTQYF	TGCAGTGCTAGAAGATCAGATACGCAGTATTTT
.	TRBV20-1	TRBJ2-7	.	CSAPVPVSSYEQYF	TGCAGTGCCCCCGTGCCGGTCAGCTCCTACGAGCAGTACTTC
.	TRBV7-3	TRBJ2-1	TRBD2	CASSLVRLAGHHNEQFF	TGTGCCAGCAGCTTAGTTAGACTAGCAGGACACCACAATGAGCAGTTCTTC
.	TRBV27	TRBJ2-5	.	CASKPLVLGARETQYF	TGTGCCAGCAAGCCTCTGGTTCTCGGGGCACGGGAGACCCAGTACTTC
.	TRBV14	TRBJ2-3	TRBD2	CASSRGTGTSSTDTQYF	TGTGCCAGCAGCCGAGGGACCGGGACTAGCAGCACAGATACGCAGTATTTT
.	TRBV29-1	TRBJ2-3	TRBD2	CSVDGGRLAGFTDTQYF	TGCAGCGTTGATGGGGGGAGGCTAGCGGGATTCACAGATACGCAGTATTTT
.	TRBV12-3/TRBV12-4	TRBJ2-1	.	CASSRDQYNEQFF	TGTGCCAGCAGCCGGGACCAATACAATGAGCAGTTCTTC
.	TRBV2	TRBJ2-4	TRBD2	CASRTSGKNIQYF	TGTGCCAGCAGGACTAGCGGGAAAAACATTCAGTACTTC
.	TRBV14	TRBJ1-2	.	CASSQGYRSNYGYTF	TGTGCCAGCAGCCAGGGGTACCGATCGAACTATGGCTACACCTTC
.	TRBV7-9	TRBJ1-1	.	CASSLDENEAFF	TGTGCCAGCAGCTTAGATGAGAATGAAGCTTTCTTT
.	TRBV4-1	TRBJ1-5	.	CASSQVANQPQHF	TGCGCCAGCAGCCAAGTAGCCAATCAGCCCCAGCATTTT
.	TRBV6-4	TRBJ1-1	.	CASSAQVNTEAFF	TGTGCCAGCAGCGCCCAGGTGAACACTGAAGCTTTCTTT
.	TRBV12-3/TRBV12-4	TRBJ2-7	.	CASSPGSSAFFYEQYF	TGTGCCAGCAGCCCCGGTTCGTCGGCCTTCTTTTACGAGCAGTACTTC
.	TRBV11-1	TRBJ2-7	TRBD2	CASSLALWTSGSYEQYF	TGTGCCAGCAGCTTAGCGCTTTGGACTAGCGGCTCCTACGAGCAGTACTTC
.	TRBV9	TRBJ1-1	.	CASSVGSNTEAFF	TGTGCCAGCAGCGTGGGCAGTAACACTGAAGCTTTCTTT
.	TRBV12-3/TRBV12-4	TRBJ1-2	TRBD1	CASSFGTGSGYTF	TGTGCCAGCAGTTTCGGGACAGGGTCTGGCTACACCTTC
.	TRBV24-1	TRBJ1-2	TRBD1	CATSDGTGQAYGYTF	TGTGCCACCAGTGATGGCACGGGACAGGCGTATGGCTACACCTTC
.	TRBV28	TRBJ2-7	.	CASEPYPGSASVSYEQYF	TGTGCCAGCGAACCATACCCCGGCTCGGCTAGCGTTTCCTACGAGCAGTACTTC
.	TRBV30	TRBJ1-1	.	CAWSVPGGPMNTEAFF	TGTGCCTGGAGTGTACCCGGGGGGCCAATGAACACTGAAGCTTTCTTT
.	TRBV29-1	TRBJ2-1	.	CSVEDGENEQFF	TGCAGCGTTGAAGATGGGGAGAATGAGCAGTTCTTC
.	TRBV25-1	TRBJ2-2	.	CASSGGTANTGELFF	TGTGCCAGCAGCGGCGGGACAGCGAACACCGGGGAGCTGTTTTTT